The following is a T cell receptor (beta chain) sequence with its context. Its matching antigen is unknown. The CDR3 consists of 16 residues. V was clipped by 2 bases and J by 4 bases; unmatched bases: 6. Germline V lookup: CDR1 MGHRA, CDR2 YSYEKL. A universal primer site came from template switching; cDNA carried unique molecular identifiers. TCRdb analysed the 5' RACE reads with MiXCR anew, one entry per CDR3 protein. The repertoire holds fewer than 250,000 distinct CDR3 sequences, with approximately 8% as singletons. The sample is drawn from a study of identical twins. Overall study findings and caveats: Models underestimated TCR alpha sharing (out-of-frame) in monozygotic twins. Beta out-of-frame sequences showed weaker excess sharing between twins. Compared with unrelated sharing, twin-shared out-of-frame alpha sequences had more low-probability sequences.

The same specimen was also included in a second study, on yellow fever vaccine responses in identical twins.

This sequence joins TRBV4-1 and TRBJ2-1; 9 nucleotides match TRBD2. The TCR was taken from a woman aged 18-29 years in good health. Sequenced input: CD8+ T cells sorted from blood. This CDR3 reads CASSQKGTSWYNEQFF. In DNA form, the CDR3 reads TGCGCCAGCAGCCAAAAAGGGACTAGCTGGTACAATGAGCAGTTCTTC.